What follows describes a single TCR beta chain. Its antigen is not known. This specimen comes from a study of shared clonotypes between healthy human individuals. Study-level results: Sampling used blood alone; tissue repertoires probably differ.

The table came from immunoSEQ multiplex PCR; TCRdb's copy has only in-frame clones and leaves some out. The sample lists about 1.5 million clones, nearly 99% occurring once. The V end lost 1 base, the J end lost 1 base, and 10 bases lay between the germline ends. Looked up from germline, CDR1 is MNHEY and CDR2 is SMNVEV (reference sequence). This CDR3 spans 15 amino acids. The V and J genes are TRBV27 and TRBJ1-1; TRBD1 is a possible D gene (5 bases). Sequences were obtained from naive CD4+ T cells sorted from blood. Subset reported: CD45RA+ positively selected. The clonotype was recovered from a man aged 30-40 years in good health. The CDR3 DNA sequence: TGTGCCAGCAGTTTATTTCAGGGTGGGAACACTGAAGCTTTCTTT. This sequence encodes CASSLFQGGNTEAFF.